Here is one TCR beta chain with its context. Some clones are missing from TCRdb's copy, which holds only in-frame ones; the method was immunoSEQ multiplex PCR. The profile covers about 480,000 clones, with around 88% appearing a single time and about 13% taken by the ten largest. The CDR3 loop spans 17 amino acids. Germline V gene sequence: CDR1 LGHNA, CDR2 YSLEER. V lost 0 bases and J lost 2; bases outside the gene matches: 7. The sample belongs to a study of Ad26.COV2.S vaccination and SARS-CoV-2 variants. Overall study: Intramuscular Ad26.COV2.S at 5x10^10 or 1x10^11 viral particles.

Described treatment: around 19 received Ad26.COV2.S at low or high dose, single or two shots; about five received placebo; per-sample allocation not given. At day 63 after the first vaccine or placebo injection, samples were drawn. The sample in question was peripheral blood, obtained in a trial of Ad26.COV2.S vaccine versus placebo. This chain joins TRBV4-3 and TRBJ2-3; 8 bases fit TRBD2. The receptor was derived from a person aged 18-60 years who received the Ad26.COV2.S COVID-19 vaccine or a placebo. The CDR3 region is CASSQDWGGRTTDTQYF. The CDR3 nucleotides read TGCGCCAGCAGCCAAGATTGGGGCGGGAGGACCACAGATACGCAGTATTTT.